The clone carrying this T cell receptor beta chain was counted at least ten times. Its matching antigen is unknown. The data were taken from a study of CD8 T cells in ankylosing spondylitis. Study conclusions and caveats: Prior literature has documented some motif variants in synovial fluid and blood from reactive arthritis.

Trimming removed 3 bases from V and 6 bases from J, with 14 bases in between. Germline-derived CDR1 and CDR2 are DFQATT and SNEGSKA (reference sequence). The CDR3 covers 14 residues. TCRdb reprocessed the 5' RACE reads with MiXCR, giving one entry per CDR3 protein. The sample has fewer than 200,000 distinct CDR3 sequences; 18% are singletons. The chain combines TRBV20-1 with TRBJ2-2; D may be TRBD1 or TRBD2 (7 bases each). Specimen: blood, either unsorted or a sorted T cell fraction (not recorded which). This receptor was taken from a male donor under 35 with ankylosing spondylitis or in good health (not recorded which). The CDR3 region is CSASQTGRAGELFF. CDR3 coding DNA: TGCAGTGCTAGTCAGACAGGGAGGGCCGGGGAGCTGTTTTTT.